A selection of T cell receptor beta chains follows, all from one sample in a study of blood T cell repertoires in COVID-19. Produced via immunoSEQ multiplex PCR; TCRdb's table is partial and in-frame only. This sample yields about 100,000 clones, of which 90% to 95% are seen a single time; around 2% belongs to the top ten. What was sequenced was peripheral blood. These receptors were taken from a human donor with active COVID-19. The donor label of this sample is uncertain. CDR3s include the opening cysteine and the closing phenylalanine or tryptophan. Each record gives: D gene, CDR3 length, clone size, V gene, J gene, CDR3 protein, CDR3 DNA. A D gene is named only where the DNA matches it firmly. Not all rows give a size; the values are once, few, many and, for expanded clones, a class.

>TRBD2|17|-|TRBV5-1|TRBJ2-3
CASSWSGGTGSTDTQYF
TGCGCCAGCAGCTGGAGCGGGGGGACGGGGAGCACAGATACGCAGTATTTT
>-|12|-|TRBV5-4|TRBJ2-1
CASSFSLNEQFF
TGTGCCAGCAGCTTTAGCCTCAATGAGCAGTTCTTC
>TRBD1|17|once|TRBV5-1|TRBJ2-1
CASSLDPIGTGGNEQFF
TGCGCCAGCAGCTTGGATCCTATCGGGACAGGGGGCAATGAGCAGTTCTTC
>-|15|-|TRBV2|TRBJ1-6
CASSILAGQASPLHF
TGTGCCAGCAGCATACTCGCAGGGCAGGCTTCACCCCTCCACTTT
>TRBD1|15|-|TRBV18|TRBJ1-2
CASSQSRDRYYGYTF
TGTGCCAGCTCACAGAGCCGGGACAGATACTATGGCTACACCTTC
>TRBD1|15|-|TRBV4-3|TRBJ1-4
CASSHNRGLGEKLFF
TGCGCCAGCAGCCACAACAGGGGGCTGGGTGAAAAACTGTTTTTT
>-|15|-|TRBV7-2|TRBJ1-6
CASSPESAWGSPLHF
TGTGCCAGCAGCCCTGAGTCGGCCTGGGGCTCACCCCTCCACTTT
>-|11|-|TRBV18|TRBJ1-1
CASSSGTEAFF
TGTGCCAGCTCCTCCGGGACAGAAGCTTTCTTT
>TRBD1|14|-|TRBV15|TRBJ2-7
CATSNLQGIYEQYF
TGTGCCACCAGCAACCTACAGGGGATCTACGAGCAGTACTTC
>-|14|-|TRBV5-5|TRBJ2-7
CASSLVAAHYEQYF
TGTGCCAGCAGCTTGGTGGCAGCGCACTACGAGCAGTACTTC
>-|11|-|TRBV23-1|TRBJ1-2
CASSELYGYTF
TGCGCCAGCAGTGAGTTATATGGCTACACCTTC
>-|16|-|TRBV27|TRBJ2-1
CASSAKGFRRLPEQFF
TGTGCCAGCAGTGCGAAAGGGTTTCGGAGACTACCTGAGCAGTTCTTC
>-|17|few|TRBV3-1/TRBV3-2|TRBJ1-3
CASSPRAESGSGNTIYF
TGTGCCAGCAGCCCACGGGCCGAGTCGGGGTCTGGAAACACCATATATTTT
>-|18|-|TRBV5-1|TRBJ2-1
CASCQTLDLRDQYNEQFF
TGCGCCAGCTGCCAGACTTTGGACCTCAGGGATCAGTACAATGAGCAGTTCTTC
>-|14|-|TRBV28|TRBJ1-1
CASSFNRLNTEAFF
TGTGCCAGCAGTTTTAACAGGCTGAACACTGAAGCTTTCTTT
>-|11|-|TRBV19|TRBJ1-1
CASSIRGEAFF
TGTGCCAGTAGTATCAGGGGTGAAGCTTTCTTT
>-|15|-|TRBV6-1|TRBJ2-7
CASSDRRDNSYEQYF
TGTGCCAGCAGTGATCGTCGGGACAACTCCTACGAGCAGTACTTC
>TRBD2|19|-|TRBV2|TRBJ2-5
CASSEAGRLLAGGQETQYF
TGTGCCAGCAGTGAAGCGGGAAGACTACTAGCGGGGGGCCAAGAGACCCAGTACTTC
>TRBD1|15|-|TRBV6-2/TRBV6-3|TRBJ2-7
CASSLDRSLVYEQYF
TGTGCCAGCAGTCTGGACAGGTCATTGGTCTACGAGCAGTACTTC
>-|11|-|TRBV2|TRBJ2-7
CASSRSYEQYF
TGTGCCAGCAGTCGTAGCTACGAGCAGTACTTC